What follows are 9 T cell receptor gamma chains derived from one specimen sequenced in a study of gamma delta lymphoproliferative disorders and STAT genes. Sequencing used genomic DNA taken from PBMCs of patients and controls. TCRdb re-identified clones in the multiplex PCR reads via CATT. The sample carries over 2,000 gamma-chain clones, 12% recorded once. Material: blood. The receptors derive from a human donor in good health.

This clone is medium-sized within its sample. The chain is built from TRGV3 and TRGJ1 or TRGJ2. TCRdb offers no J gene call, so here the DNA was matched to germline to obtain one. J lost 5 bases, V lost 3 bases, and 7 bases had no gene match. The CDR3 has 13 amino acids. Germline values: CDR1 VTNTFY, CDR2 YDVSTARD (reference sequence). This CDR3 is CATWDGTHYKKLF. As DNA, the CDR3 is TGTGCCACCTGGGACGGAACCCATTATAAGAAACTCTTT.

This clone counts as medium-sized (0.01 to 0.1%). The chain uses TRGV4 and TRGJ1 or TRGJ2. The J gene was not available in TCRdb and was assigned here by matching the DNA to germline segments. This CDR3 spans 13 amino acids. Germline loops: CDR1 EGSTGY, CDR2 YDSYTSSV. The V and J ends lost 4 bases and 3 bases, in that order; junction bases with no gene match: 6. CDR3 nucleotides: TGTGCCACCTGGGAAGACACTTATTATAAGAAACTCTTT. Its protein is CATWEDTYYKKLF.

This clone is categorized as medium-sized (0.01 to 0.1%). The V call is TRGV4, the J call TRGJ1 or TRGJ2. TCRdb carries no J gene annotation; the J gene was assigned here by matching the DNA with germline. CDR3 length: 15 amino acids. In germline, CDR1 is EGSTGY, CDR2 YDSYTSSV. V was clipped by 9 bases and J by 2 bases; unmatched bases: 16. The CDR3 region is CATRTPDRHYYKKLF. The CDR3 DNA sequence: TGTGCCACCCGTACTCCGGATCGTCATTATTATAAGAAACTCTTT.

This clone qualifies as medium-sized. The rearrangement links TRGV4 to TRGJ1 or TRGJ2. The J gene, absent from TCRdb, was called here by matching the DNA to germline. CDR1 and CDR2 from the germline V gene are EGSTGY and YDSYTSSV. Trimming removed 0 bases from V and 3 bases from J; junction bases left unmatched: 8. The CDR3 is made up of 15 amino acids. The CDR3 region is CATWDGPPLYYKKLF. CDR3 DNA sequence: TGTGCCACCTGGGATGGGCCCCCCCTTTATTATAAGAAACTCTTT.

This clone qualifies as medium-sized (0.01 to 0.1%). The chain is built from TRGV11 and TRGJ1 or TRGJ2. TCRdb lists no J gene, so it was determined here by aligning the DNA to germline. TRGV11 belongs to the ORF category, with a function that is uncertain. The J segment lost 3 bases and the V segment lost 0 bases, leaving 8 bases of the junction unmatched. The CDR3 runs to 16 residues. The CDR3 region has the DNA TGTGCCTGCTGGATTAGGCACGTTCGGCTTTATTATAAGAAACTCTTT. Encoded protein: CACWIRHVRLYYKKLF.

As for this clone: TCRdb's entry gives the protein of a much larger clone, which mismatches this DNA's translation at residue 5, likely from a read error; the protein reported here is translated from the DNA. This chain joins TRGV4 and TRGJ1 or TRGJ2. TCRdb leaves out the J gene; it was filled in here by matching the DNA to germline. CDR1 EGSTGY and CDR2 YDSYTSSV come from the germline V gene. The CDR3 sequence is 11 residues long. CDR3 bases: TGTGCCACCTGGGGTGGGCACGGGAAACTCTTT. Translating gives CATWGGHGKLF.

As for this clone: With a much larger clone just one base away, this may be a read error. Because the CDR3's place on the DNA is in doubt, the DNA is left out and the CDR3 is given as listed by TCRdb. V gene assignment gives TRGV11, but the J gene was left uncalled. TRGV11 carries the ORF label, with uncertain function. The CDR3 is 15 residues long, ends included. The CDR3 reads CTTVPAGLGQITVVF.

This clone has more than one count but fewer than ten. The V gene is TRGV10, the J gene TRGJP1. TCRdb leaves out the J gene; it was filled in here by matching the DNA to germline. TRGV10 is treated as an ORF (open reading frame) with a function not yet certain. The CDR3 spans 11 residues. The ends lost 12 bases at V and 5 bases at J; junction bases unmatched: 4. The CDR3 DNA follows: TGTGCTGCTAAAACTGGTTGGTTCAAGATATTT. Protein product: CAAKTGWFKIF.

Relative to its sample, this clone is medium-sized (0.01 to 0.1%). The rearrangement links TRGV8 to TRGJ1 or TRGJ2. The J gene comes from matching the DNA to germline here; TCRdb lacks it. This CDR3 spans 13 amino acids. V lost 3 bases, J lost 4 bases, and 6 bases stayed unmatched. Germline CDR1 is VENAVY and CDR2 is YDSYNSRV. In DNA form, the CDR3 reads TGTGCCACCTGGGATTTGTGCTATTATAAGAAACTCTTT. It encodes CATWDLCYYKKLF.